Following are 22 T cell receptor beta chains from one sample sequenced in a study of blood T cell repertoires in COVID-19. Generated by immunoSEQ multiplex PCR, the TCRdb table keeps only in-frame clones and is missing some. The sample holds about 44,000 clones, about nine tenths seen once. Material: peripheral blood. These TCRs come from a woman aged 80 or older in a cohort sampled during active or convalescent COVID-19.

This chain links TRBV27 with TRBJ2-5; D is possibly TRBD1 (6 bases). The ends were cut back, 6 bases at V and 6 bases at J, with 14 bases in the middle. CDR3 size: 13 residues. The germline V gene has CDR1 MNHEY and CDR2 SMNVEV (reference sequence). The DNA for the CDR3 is TGTGCCAGCAGCCCAGGGGTCCGGAAGACCCAGTACTTC. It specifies CASSPGVRKTQYF.

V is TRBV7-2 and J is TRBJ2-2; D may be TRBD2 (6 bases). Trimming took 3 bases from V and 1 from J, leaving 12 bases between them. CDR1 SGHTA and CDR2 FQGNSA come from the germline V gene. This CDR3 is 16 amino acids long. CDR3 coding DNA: TGTGCCAGCAGCTTTTACTCGGGAGTGAACACCGGGGAGCTGTTTTTT. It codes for CASSFYSGVNTGELFF.

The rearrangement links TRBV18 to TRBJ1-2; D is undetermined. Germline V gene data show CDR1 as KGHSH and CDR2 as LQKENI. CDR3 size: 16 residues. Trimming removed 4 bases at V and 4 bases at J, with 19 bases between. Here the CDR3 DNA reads TGTGCCAGCTCACAGTCAGGCGGAGGAGGTAGCTATGGCTACACCTTC. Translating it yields CASSQSGGGGSYGYTF.

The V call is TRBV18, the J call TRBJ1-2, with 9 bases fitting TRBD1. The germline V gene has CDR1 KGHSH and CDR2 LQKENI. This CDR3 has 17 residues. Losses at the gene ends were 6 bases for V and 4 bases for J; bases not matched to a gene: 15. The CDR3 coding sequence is TGTGCCAGCTCCCCAACCACGAGGACAGGGGTTGGCTATGGCTACACCTTC. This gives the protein CASSPTTRTGVGYGYTF. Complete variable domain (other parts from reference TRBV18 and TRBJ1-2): NAGVMQNPRHLVRRRGQEARLRCSPMKGHSHVYWYRQLPEEGLKFMVYLQKENIIDESGMPKERFSAEFPKEGPSILRIQQVVRGDSAAYFCASSPTTRTGVGYGYTFGSGTRLTVV.

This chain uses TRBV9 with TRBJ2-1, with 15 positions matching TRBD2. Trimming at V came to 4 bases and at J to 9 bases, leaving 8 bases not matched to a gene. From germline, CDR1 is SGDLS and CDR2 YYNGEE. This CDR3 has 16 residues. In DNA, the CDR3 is TGTGCCAGCAGCCCCCGGACTAGCGGGGGGGCAGGTGAGCAGTTCTTC. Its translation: CASSPRTSGGAGEQFF.

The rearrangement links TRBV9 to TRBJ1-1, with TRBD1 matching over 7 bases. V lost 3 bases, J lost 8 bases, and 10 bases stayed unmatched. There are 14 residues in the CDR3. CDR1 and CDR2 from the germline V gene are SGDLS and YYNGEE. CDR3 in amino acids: CASSAPDRSLEAFF. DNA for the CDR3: TGTGCCAGCAGCGCCCCGGACAGGTCGCTAGAAGCTTTCTTT.

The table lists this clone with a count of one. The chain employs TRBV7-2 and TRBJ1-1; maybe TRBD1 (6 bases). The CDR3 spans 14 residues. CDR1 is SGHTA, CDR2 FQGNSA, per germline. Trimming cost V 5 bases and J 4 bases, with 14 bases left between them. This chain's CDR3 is CASSPTGLGTEAFF. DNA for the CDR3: TGTGCCAGCAGCCCTACAGGGCTGGGCACTGAAGCTTTCTTT.

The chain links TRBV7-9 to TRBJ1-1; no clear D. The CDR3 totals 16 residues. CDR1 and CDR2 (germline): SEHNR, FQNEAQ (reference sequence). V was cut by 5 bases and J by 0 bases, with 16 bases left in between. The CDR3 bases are TGTGCCAGCAGCCCCCTCCGGGAATTCGTGAACACTGAAGCTTTCTTT. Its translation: CASSPLREFVNTEAFF. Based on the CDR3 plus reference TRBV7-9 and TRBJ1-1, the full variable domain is DTGVSQNPRHKITKRGQNVTFRCDPISEHNRLYWYRQTLGQGPEFLTYFQNEAQLEKSRLLSDRFSAERPKGSFSTLEIQRTEQGDSAMYLCASSPLREFVNTEAFFGQGTRLTVV.

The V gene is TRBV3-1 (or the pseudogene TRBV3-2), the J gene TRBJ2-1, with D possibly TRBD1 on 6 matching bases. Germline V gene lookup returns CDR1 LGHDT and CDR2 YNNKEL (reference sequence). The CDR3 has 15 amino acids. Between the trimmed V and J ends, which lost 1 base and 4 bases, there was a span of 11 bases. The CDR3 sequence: CASSQGHRVYNEQFF. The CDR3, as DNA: TGTGCCAGCAGCCAAGGCCACAGGGTTTACAATGAGCAGTTCTTC.

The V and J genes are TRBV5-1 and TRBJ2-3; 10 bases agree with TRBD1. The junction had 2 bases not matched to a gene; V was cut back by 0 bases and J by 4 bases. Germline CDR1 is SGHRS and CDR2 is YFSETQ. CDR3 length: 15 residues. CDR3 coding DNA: TGCGCCAGCAGCTTGGGGGACAGGGGCCCAGATACGCAGTATTTT. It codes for CASSLGDRGPDTQYF.

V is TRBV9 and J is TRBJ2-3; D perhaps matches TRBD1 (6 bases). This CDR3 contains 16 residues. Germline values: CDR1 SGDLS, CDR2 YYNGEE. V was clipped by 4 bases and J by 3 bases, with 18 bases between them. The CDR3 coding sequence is TGTGCCAGCAGCCCCCTTACAGGGTGGGGGACAGATACGCAGTATTTT. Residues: CASSPLTGWGTDTQYF.

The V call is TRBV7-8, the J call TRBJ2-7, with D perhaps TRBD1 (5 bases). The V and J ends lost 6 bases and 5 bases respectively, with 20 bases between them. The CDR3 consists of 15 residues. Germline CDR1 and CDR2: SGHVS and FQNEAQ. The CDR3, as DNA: TGTGCCAGCAGAGGTCCAGGGCTCATCATGCACGAGCAGTACTTC. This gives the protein CASRGPGLIMHEQYF.

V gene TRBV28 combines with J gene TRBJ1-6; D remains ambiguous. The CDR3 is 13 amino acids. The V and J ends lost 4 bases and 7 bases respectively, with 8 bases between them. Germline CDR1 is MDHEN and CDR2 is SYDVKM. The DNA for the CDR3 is TGTGCCAGCAGTTCTACGATGAATTCACCCCTCCACTTT. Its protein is CASSSTMNSPLHF. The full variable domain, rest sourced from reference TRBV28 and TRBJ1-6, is DVKVTQSSRYLVKRTGEKVFLECVQDMDHENMFWYRQDPGLGLRLIYFSYDVKMKEKGDIPEGYSVSREKKERFSLILESASTNQTSMYLCASSSTMNSPLHFGNGTRLTVT.

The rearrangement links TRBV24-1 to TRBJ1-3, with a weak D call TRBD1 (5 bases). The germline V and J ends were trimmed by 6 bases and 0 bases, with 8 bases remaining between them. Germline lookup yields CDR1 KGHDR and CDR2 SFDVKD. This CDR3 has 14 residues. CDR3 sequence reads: CATSQGYSGNTIYF. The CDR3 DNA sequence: TGTGCCACCAGTCAGGGATACTCTGGAAACACCATATATTTT.

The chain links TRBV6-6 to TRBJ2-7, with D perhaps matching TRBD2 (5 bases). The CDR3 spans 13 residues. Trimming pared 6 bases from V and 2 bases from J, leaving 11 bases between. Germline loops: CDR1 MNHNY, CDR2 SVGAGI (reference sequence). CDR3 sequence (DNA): TGTGCCAGCAGCCCCCGAGGGACCTACGAGCAGTACTTC. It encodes CASSPRGTYEQYF.

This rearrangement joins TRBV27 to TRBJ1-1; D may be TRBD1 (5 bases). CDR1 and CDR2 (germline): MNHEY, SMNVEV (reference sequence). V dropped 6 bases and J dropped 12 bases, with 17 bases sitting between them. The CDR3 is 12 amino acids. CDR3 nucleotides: TGTGCCAGCAGCCTAGGCCCAGGGATAACTTTCTTT. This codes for CASSLGPGITFF.

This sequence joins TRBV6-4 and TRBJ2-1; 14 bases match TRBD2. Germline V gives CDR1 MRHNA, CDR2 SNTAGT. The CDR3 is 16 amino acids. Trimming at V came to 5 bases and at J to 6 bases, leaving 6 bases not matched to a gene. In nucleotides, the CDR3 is TGTGCCAGCAGTTCGACTAGCGGGAGGGCCCTCAATGAGCAGTTCTTC. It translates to CASSSTSGRALNEQFF.

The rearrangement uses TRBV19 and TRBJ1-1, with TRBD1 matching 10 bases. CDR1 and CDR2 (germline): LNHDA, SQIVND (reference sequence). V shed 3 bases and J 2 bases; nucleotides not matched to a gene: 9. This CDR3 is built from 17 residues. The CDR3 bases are TGTGCCAGTAGTATGGGGGGACGGGACAGGGGAAACACTGAAGCTTTCTTT. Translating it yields CASSMGGRDRGNTEAFF.

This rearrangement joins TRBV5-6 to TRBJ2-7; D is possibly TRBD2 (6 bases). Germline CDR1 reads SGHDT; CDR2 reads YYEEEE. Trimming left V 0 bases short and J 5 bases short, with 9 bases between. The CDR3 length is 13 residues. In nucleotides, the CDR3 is TGTGCCAGCAGCTTGGCCGGGAGTAACGAGCAGTACTTC. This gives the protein CASSLAGSNEQYF. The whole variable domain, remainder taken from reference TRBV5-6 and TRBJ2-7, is DAGVTQSPTHLIKTRGQQVTLRCSPKSGHDTVSWYQQALGQGPQFIFQYYEEEERQRGNFPDRFSGHQFPNYSSELNVNALLLGDSALYLCASSLAGSNEQYFGPGTRLTVT.

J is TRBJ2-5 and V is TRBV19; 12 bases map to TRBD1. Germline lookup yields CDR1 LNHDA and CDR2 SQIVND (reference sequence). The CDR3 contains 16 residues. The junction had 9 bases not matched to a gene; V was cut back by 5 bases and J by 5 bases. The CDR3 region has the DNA TGTGCCAGTAGTCTCAGGGGACAGGGGGCAGGGGAGACCCAGTACTTC. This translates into CASSLRGQGAGETQYF.

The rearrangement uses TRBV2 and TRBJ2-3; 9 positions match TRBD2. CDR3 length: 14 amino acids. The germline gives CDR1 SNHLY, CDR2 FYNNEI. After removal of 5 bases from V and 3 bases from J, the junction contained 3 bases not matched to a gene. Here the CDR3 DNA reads TGTGCCAGCAGTATAGCGGGAGTAACAGATACGCAGTATTTT. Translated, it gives CASSIAGVTDTQYF. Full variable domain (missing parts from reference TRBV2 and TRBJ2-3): EPEVTQTPSHQVTQMGQEVILRCVPISNHLYFYWYRQILGQKVEFLVSFYNNEISEKSEIFDDQFSVERPDGSNFTLKIRSTKLEDSAMYFCASSIAGVTDTQYFGPGTRLTVL.

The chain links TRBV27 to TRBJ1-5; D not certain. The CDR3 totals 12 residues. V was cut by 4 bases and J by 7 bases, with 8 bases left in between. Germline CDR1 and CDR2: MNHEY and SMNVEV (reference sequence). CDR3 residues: CASSSVGQPQHF. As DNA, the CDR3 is TGTGCCAGCAGTTCTGTTGGCCAGCCCCAGCATTTT.